Listed below are T cell receptor beta chains from one sample, sequenced in a study of T-cell memory formation after mild COVID-19. TCRdb re-analysed the 5' RACE reads in MiXCR, keeping a single row per CDR3 protein. The sample has roughly 510,000 distinct CDR3 sequences, around 15% seen once; the top ten hold about 8.1%. The sample consisted of PBMCs or a T cell subset sorted from them (not recorded which). The receptors derive from an adult woman who had mild COVID-19 (a few samples of this study predate the infection). Cell type and time point are not known. The CDR3 runs from the conserved cysteine through the conserved F or W. A D gene is named only where the DNA matches it firmly. For some rows the clone size is stated as once, few or many, or as a class when expanded; others skip it.

CDR3aa,CDR3nt,abundance,v_gene,d_gene,j_gene
CAWNARSGNYGYTF,TGTGCCTGGAATGCAAGGAGTGGGAACTATGGCTACACCTTC,.,TRBV30,.,TRBJ1-2
CASSPGEFGNQPQHF,TGTGCCAGCAGTCCAGGGGAGTTTGGCAATCAGCCCCAGCATTTT,.,TRBV9,.,TRBJ1-5
CSARRVQGDSNQPQHF,TGCAGTGCTAGAAGGGTCCAGGGAGACAGCAATCAGCCCCAGCATTTT,.,TRBV20-1,.,TRBJ1-5
CAIRDNTGELFF,TGTGCCATCAGGGACAACACCGGGGAGCTGTTTTTT,few,TRBV10-3,.,TRBJ2-2
CASSRDLDGYTF,TGTGCCAGCTCACGGGACCTAGATGGCTACACCTTC,.,TRBV18,.,TRBJ1-2
CASSQDSTGRTDTQYF,TGCGCCAGCAGCCAAGATAGCACAGGGCGCACAGATACGCAGTATTTT,.,TRBV4-3,.,TRBJ2-3
CASSPPEGVYEQYF,TGTGCCAGCTCACCACCGGAGGGGGTCTACGAGCAGTACTTC,few,TRBV18,.,TRBJ2-7
CASSSGQGWTEAFF,TGTGCCAGCAGCTCAGGACAGGGTTGGACTGAAGCTTTCTTT,many,TRBV7-9,TRBD1,TRBJ1-1
CASSLNRARAGAGELFF,TGTGCCAGCAGCTTAAATAGAGCCAGGGCGGGCGCCGGGGAGCTGTTTTTT,few,TRBV7-8,.,TRBJ2-2
CASTPDGYGYTF,TGTGCCAGCACACCCGACGGCTATGGCTACACCTTC,few,TRBV3-1,.,TRBJ1-2
CASSLAGTVLSSYNSPLHF,TGTGCCAGCAGCTTAGCGGGGACAGTTCTGAGCTCCTATAATTCACCCCTCCACTTT,.,TRBV7-2,TRBD1,TRBJ1-6
CSVEDSGRSKIYGYTF,TGCAGCGTTGAAGACAGCGGGAGGTCGAAAATCTATGGCTACACCTTC,few,TRBV29-1,.,TRBJ1-2
CASSPQPLGGETQYF,TGTGCCAGCAGCCCACAGCCCCTAGGGGGAGAGACCCAGTACTTC,few,TRBV7-2,.,TRBJ2-5
CASSFPLSGSPYEQYF,TGTGCCAGCAGCTTTCCGCTTAGCGGGAGTCCCTACGAGCAGTACTTC,few,TRBV7-2,TRBD2,TRBJ2-7
CASSFERGTQETQYF,TGTGCCAGCAGCTTTGAGCGGGGGACACAAGAGACCCAGTACTTC,.,TRBV7-8,TRBD2,TRBJ2-5
CASARTGYEQYF,TGTGCCAGCGCCCGGACAGGCTACGAGCAGTACTTC,.,TRBV27,TRBD1,TRBJ2-7
CASSSSPGYEQYF,TGTGCCAGCAGCTCCTCCCCGGGGTACGAGCAGTACTTC,many,TRBV7-2,.,TRBJ2-7